This record covers a single T cell receptor (beta chain). Deletions cut 6 bases from V and 14 bases from J, with 17 bases between. The CDR3 runs to 13 residues. Germline V gene lookup returns CDR1 MDHEN and CDR2 SYDVKM. This specimen comes from a study of blood T cell repertoires in COVID-19. Study-level information: From the United States, Italy and Spain came samples of acute and convalescent COVID-19. The analysed material was cDNA or gDNA that came from T cells, B-cell-depleted T cells, or PBMCs.

Authors' processing steps: Estimation of nucleated cell counts relied on the amplification of reference gene primers. Using immunoSEQ multiplex PCR, the repertoire was profiled, and TCRdb retains in-frame clones only, with some absent. That table furnishes V, J and clone size, whereas the DNA furnished D and trimming. The data contain 200,000 to 300,000 clones, approximately 87% of them seen just once; the ten biggest clones take up less than 10%. The chain joins TRBV28 to TRBJ1-6, with a possible D match to TRBD1 (6 bases). This TCR was sampled from a human donor in a cohort sampled during active COVID-19. Source material: peripheral blood. The CDR3 reads CASSPFGTRTLHF. In nucleotides, the CDR3 is TGTGCCAGCAGCCCTTTTGGGACAAGGACCCTCCACTTT.